Shown below are 9 T cell receptor beta chains from a single sample sequenced in a study of breast tumors, draining lymph nodes, adjacent tissues. MiXCR, run by TCRdb on the multiplex PCR reads, gives a single entry per CDR3 protein. The sample carries some 130,000 distinct CDR3 sequences, about 20% recorded once. Samples came from axillary lymph nodes draining the breast cancer. Sample: axillary lymph node tissue. The receptors were sampled from a female donor with breast cancer. Some clones in this sample may be carry-over from other donors' samples.

This clonotype was found many times. The chain links TRBV6-5 to TRBJ2-1; 9 nucleotides line up with TRBD2. Germline values: CDR1 MNHEY, CDR2 SVGAGI. The CDR3 spans 16 residues. The V gene end was trimmed by 7 bases and the J gene end by 5 bases; junction bases not matched to a gene: 12. DNA of the CDR3: TGTGCCAGCATGATAGTGGCGGGGGGGGTCCACAATGAGCAGTTCTTC. This encodes CASMIVAGGVHNEQFF.

This clonotype was recorded a few times. The genes are TRBV20-1 and TRBJ1-5, with a weak D call TRBD1 (5 bases). The germline gives CDR1 DFQATT, CDR2 SNEGSKA (reference sequence). V lost 6 bases and J 4 bases, leaving 10 bases between the germline ends. The CDR3 spans 12 residues. CDR3 bases: TGCAGTGCGTCAGGGTCGAATCAGCCCCAGCATTTT. This codes for CSASGSNQPQHF.

This chain links TRBV6-2 or TRBV6-3 with TRBJ2-2, with TRBD1 matching over 8 bases. The CDR3 extends over 17 amino acids. The V and J ends lost 5 bases and 3 bases, in that order; junction bases with no gene match: 11. From germline, CDR1 is MNHEY and CDR2 SVGEGT. CDR3 residues: CASSRTGLGLDTGELFF. The CDR3 nucleotides are TGTGCCAGCAGTAGGACAGGGTTGGGACTGGACACCGGGGAGCTGTTTTTT.

The chain links TRBV3-1 to TRBJ2-3; 8 bases are shared with TRBD1. The germline V gene encodes CDR1 LGHDT and CDR2 YNNKEL (reference sequence). The V segment lost 3 bases and the J segment 0 bases; nucleotides outside the gene matches: 2. The CDR3 loop spans 15 amino acids. The CDR3 reads CASSQDRVSTDTQYF. CDR3 coding DNA: TGTGCCAGCAGCCAGGACAGGGTCAGCACAGATACGCAGTATTTT.

V gene TRBV6-1 combines with J gene TRBJ1-5, with D possibly matching TRBD1 (6 bases). Looked up from germline, CDR1 is MNHNS and CDR2 is SASEGT. Trimming removed 4 bases at V and 0 bases at J, with 13 bases between. The CDR3 has 16 residues. The CDR3 protein is CASSARDIYSNQPQHF. The CDR3 DNA reads as TGTGCCAGCAGTGCCCGGGACATATATAGCAATCAGCCCCAGCATTTT.

In this sample, this clonotype turned up many times. The rearrangement uses TRBV20-1 and TRBJ1-2, with 8 bases identical to TRBD1. This CDR3 contains 15 residues. After removal of 1 base from V and 3 bases from J, the junction contained 7 bases not matched to a gene. Germline assignment: CDR1 DFQATT and CDR2 SNEGSKA (reference sequence). The CDR3 bases are TGCAGTGCTAGAGGCCTACAGGGGGAATACTATGGCTACACCTTC. Protein product: CSARGLQGEYYGYTF.

In the case of this clonotype: A read error may be the cause here, since a much bigger clone is one base away. The chain employs TRBV3-1 and TRBJ2-7, with 9 bases that match TRBD2. CDR1 LGHDT and CDR2 YNNKEL come from the germline V gene (reference sequence). This CDR3 spans 14 amino acids. V gave up 8 bases and J gave up 1 base; unmatched junction bases: 6. The CDR3 is CASGRSGGSYEQYF. In nucleotides, the CDR3 is TGTGCCAGCGGCCGCAGCGGGGGGTCCTACGAGCAGTACTTC.

This clonotype was found once. The conserved final phenylalanine or tryptophan is absent from the CDR3, which likely points to a read error. The DNA is left out, because the CDR3 cannot be placed on it with certainty; the CDR3 is given as TCRdb lists it. This rearrangement joins TRBV9 to TRBJ2-5; the D call of TRBD1 is as the table states it, not checked on the DNA. The CDR3 is 15 residues long, ends included. Germline CDR1 SGDLS, CDR2 YYNGEE. CDR3 residues: CASSARDRVQETQCL.

The chain recombines TRBV11-2 with TRBJ2-4, with 7 bases that match TRBD1. The germline V gene encodes CDR1 SGHAT and CDR2 FQNNGV. The CDR3 loop spans 15 amino acids. With 6 bases clipped from V and 0 bases from J, the junction kept 5 bases outside the gene matches. The CDR3 DNA is TGTGCCAGCAGTATTACAGGGGTAGCCAAAAACATTCAGTACTTC. Translated: CASSITGVAKNIQYF.